The subject of this entry is one T cell receptor beta chain. The antigen remains unidentified. TCRdb's copy holds only in-frame clones and misses some; the assay was immunoSEQ multiplex PCR. The table has some 100,000 clones, 85% to 90% seen once. This sample was taken from a study of T cell responses to AZD1222 COVID-19 vaccine. Study at large: Doses given second, at about 4 or about 12 weeks, were pooled.

The study's findings and limits: Females outnumbered males among donors, who were mostly white British; clonal diversity was possibly underestimated. Vaccine-associated CD4 TCRs spanned spike, dominant at 160-218 and 743-854.

CDR1 is SGHTA and CDR2 is FQGNSA in the germline V gene. This CDR3 comprises 16 residues. The ends were cut back, 1 base at V and 1 base at J, with 11 bases in the middle. The rearrangement joins TRBV7-2 to TRBJ1-5, with a possible D match to TRBD1 (5 bases). This receptor was identified in an adult in good health. The sequences come from peripheral blood, collected on day 0 of AZD1222 vaccination. The CDR3 DNA reads TGTGCCAGCAGCTTAGTGTCAGGGCCGAGCAATCAGCCCCAGCATTTT. Its protein is CASSLVSGPSNQPQHF.